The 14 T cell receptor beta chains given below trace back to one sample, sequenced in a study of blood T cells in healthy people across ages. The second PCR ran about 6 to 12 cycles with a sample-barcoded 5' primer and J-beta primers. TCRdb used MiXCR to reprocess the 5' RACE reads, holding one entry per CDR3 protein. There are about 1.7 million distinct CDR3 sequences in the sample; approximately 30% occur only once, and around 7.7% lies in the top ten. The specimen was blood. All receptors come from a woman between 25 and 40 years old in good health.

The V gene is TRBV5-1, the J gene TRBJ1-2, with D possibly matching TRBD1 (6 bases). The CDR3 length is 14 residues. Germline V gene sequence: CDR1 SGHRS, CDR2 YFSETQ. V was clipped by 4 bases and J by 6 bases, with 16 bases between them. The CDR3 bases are TGCGCCAGCAGCCCGGCCAGGACAGTCGATGGCTACACCTTC. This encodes CASSPARTVDGYTF.

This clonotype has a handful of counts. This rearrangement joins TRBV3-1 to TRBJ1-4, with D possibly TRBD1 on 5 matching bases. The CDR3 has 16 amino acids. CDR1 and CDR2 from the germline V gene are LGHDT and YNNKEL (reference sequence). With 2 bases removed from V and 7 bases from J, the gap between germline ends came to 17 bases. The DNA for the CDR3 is TGTGCCAGCAGCCAACTACTCCGGGGCAAGGCTGAAAAACTGTTTTTT. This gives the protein CASSQLLRGKAEKLFF.

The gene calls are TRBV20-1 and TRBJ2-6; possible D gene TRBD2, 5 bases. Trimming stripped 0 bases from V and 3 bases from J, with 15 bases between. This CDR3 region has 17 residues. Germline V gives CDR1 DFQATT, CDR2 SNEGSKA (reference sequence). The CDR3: CSAREAGPLFGANVLTF. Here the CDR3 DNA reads TGCAGTGCTAGAGAGGCGGGCCCGCTGTTTGGGGCCAACGTCCTGACTTTC.

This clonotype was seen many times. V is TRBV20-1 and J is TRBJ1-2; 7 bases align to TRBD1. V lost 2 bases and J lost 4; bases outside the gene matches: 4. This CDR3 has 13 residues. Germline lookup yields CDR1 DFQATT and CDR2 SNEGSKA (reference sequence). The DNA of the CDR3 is TGCAGTGCTAGAACTGACAGGGCCTATGGCTACACCTTC. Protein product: CSARTDRAYGYTF.

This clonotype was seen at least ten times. In DNA form, the CDR3 reads TGCGCCAGCAGCTTGGGACAGGGAGGCGGAGAGACCCAGTACTTC. It translates to CASSLGQGGGETQYF. The chain links TRBV5-1 to TRBJ2-5, with D possibly matching TRBD1 (7 bases). This CDR3 region has 15 residues. Germline V gene sequence: CDR1 SGHRS, CDR2 YFSETQ. Trimming pared 0 bases from V and 4 bases from J, leaving 13 bases between.

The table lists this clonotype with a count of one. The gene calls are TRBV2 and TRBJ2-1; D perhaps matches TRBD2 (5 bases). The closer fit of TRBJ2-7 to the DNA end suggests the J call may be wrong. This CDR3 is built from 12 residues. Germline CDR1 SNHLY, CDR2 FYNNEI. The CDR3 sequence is CASSGEYNEQYF. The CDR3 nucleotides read TGTGCCAGCAGTGGGGAGTACAATGAGCAGTACTTC.

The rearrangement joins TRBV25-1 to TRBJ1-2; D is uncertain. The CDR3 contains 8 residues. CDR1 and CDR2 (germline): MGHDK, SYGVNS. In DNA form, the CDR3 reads TGTGCTAACTATGGCTACACCTTC. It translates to CANYGYTF.

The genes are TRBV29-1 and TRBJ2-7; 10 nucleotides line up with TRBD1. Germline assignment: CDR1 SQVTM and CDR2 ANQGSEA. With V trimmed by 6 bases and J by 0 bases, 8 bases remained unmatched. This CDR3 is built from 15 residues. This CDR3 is CSVRGQGRSSYEQYF. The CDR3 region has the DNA TGCAGCGTGAGGGGACAGGGGCGGAGCTCCTACGAGCAGTACTTC.

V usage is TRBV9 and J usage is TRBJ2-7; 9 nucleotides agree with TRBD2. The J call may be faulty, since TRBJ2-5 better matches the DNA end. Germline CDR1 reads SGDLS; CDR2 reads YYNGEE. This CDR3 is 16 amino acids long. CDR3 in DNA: TGTGCCAGCAGCGTAGGGGCCAGCGGGGGGTCGGAGACCCAGTACTTC. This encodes CASSVGASGGSETQYF.

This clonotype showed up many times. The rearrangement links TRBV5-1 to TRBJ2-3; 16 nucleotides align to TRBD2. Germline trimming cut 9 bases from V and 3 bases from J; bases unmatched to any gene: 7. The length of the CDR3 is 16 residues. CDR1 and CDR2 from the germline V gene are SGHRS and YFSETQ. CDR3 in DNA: TGCGCCACCACCGGGACTAGCGGGGGGGCTACAGATACGCAGTATTTT. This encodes CATTGTSGGATDTQYF.

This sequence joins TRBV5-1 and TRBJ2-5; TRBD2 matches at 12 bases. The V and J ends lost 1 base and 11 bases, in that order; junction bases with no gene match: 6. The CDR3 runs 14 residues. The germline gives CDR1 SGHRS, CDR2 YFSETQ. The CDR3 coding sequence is TGCGCCAGCAGCTTGACTAGCGGGAGGTGTGAGCAGTACTTC. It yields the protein CASSLTSGRCEQYF. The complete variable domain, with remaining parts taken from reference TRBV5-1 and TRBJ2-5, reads KAGVTQTPRYLIKTRGQQVTLSCSPISGHRSVSWYQQTPGQGLQFLFEYFSETQRNKGNFPGRFSGRQFSNSRSEMNVSTLELGDSALYLCASSLTSGRCEQYFGPGTRLLVL.

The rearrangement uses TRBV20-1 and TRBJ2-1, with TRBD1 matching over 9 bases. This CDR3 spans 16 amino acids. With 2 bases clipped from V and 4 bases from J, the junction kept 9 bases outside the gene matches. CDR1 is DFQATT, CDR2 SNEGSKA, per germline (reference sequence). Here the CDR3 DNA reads TGCAGTGCTAGATCAACATCGGGACAGGGTTACAATGAGCAGTTCTTC. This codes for CSARSTSGQGYNEQFF.

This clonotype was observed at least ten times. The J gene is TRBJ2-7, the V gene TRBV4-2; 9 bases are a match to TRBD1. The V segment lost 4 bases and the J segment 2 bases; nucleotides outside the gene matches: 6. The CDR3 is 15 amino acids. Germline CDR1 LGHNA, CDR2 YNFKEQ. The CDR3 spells CASSPLWTGAYEQYF. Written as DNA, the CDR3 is TGTGCCAGCAGCCCACTCTGGACAGGGGCCTACGAGCAGTACTTC.

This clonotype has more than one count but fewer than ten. The CDR3 coding sequence is TGTGCCAGCAGTCCACCCCTTGGGGTTTCCAATGAAAAACTGTTTTTT. The encoded protein is CASSPPLGVSNEKLFF. V gene TRBV12-3 or TRBV12-4 combines with J gene TRBJ1-4; D is uncertain. V was clipped by 5 bases and J by 5 bases, with 18 bases between them. The CDR3 has 16 residues.